This T cell receptor beta chain was observed in a study of Graves' ophthalmopathy and Graves' hyperthyroidism. As the template, RNA transcripts were used to amplify TCR beta CDR3 regions. First-round RT-PCR employed HTBI primers, with a second-round multiplex PCR after it. Using its own MiXCR run on the multiplex PCR reads, TCRdb lists one record per CDR3 protein. The sample includes around 520,000 distinct CDR3 sequences, under 40% of them seen just once. This clonotype was seen repeatedly, ten times or more. The germline V gene has CDR1 SQVTM and CDR2 ANQGSEA. V dropped 6 bases and J dropped 3; count of bases not matched to a gene: 8. The CDR3 length is 15 residues.

The clonotype originates from an adult man with Graves' hyperthyroidism. The chain uses TRBV29-1 and TRBJ2-7; 13 bases fit TRBD2. The sample taken for sequencing was peripheral blood or thyroid tissue (not recorded which). The CDR3 DNA reads TGCAGCGTGGGGGGACTAGCGGGAAGGATCTACGAGCAGTACTTC. This encodes CSVGGLAGRIYEQYF.